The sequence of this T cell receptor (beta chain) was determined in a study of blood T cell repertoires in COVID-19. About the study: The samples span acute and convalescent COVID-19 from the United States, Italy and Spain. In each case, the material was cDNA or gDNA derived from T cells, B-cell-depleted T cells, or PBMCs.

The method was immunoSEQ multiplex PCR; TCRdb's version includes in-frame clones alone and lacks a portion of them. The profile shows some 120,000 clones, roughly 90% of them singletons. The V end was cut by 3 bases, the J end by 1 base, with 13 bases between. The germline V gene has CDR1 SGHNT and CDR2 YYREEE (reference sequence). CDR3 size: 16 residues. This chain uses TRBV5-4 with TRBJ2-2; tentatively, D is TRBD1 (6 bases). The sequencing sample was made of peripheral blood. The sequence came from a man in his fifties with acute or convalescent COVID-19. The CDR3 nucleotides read TGTGCCAGCAGCTATCTTCTGGGACAGAACACCGGGGAGCTGTTTTTT. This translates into CASSYLLGQNTGELFF.